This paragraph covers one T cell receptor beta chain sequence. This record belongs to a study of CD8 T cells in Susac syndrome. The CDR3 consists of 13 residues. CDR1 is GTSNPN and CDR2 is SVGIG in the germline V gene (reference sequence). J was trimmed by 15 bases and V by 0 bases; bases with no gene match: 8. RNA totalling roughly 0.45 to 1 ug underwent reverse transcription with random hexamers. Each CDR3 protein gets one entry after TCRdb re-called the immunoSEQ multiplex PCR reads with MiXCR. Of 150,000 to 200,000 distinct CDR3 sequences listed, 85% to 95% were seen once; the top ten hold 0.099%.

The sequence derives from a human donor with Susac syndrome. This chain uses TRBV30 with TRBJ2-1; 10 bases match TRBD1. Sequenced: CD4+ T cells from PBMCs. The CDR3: CAWSVLRTGGAFF. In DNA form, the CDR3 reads TGTGCCTGGAGTGTTTTAAGGACAGGGGGTGCGTTCTTC. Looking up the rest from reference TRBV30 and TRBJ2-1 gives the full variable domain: SQTIHQWPATLVQPVGSPLSLECTVEGTSNPNLYWYRQAAGRGLQLLFYSVGIGQISSEVPQNLSASRPQDRQFILSSKKLLLSDSGFYLCAWSVLRTGGAFFGPGTRLTVL.